The 5 T cell receptor beta chains presented below share a single source sample, sequenced in a study of human T cells and chemical hapten exposure. Time point described: pre-sensitization, week 0. Described treatment: therapeutic diphenylcyclopropenone sensitization with weekly scalp DPC. MiXCR, applied by TCRdb to the RACE reads, yields one record per CDR3 protein. The sample has roughly 51,000 distinct CDR3 sequences; roughly a tenth are singletons. Sequences were derived from whole blood, sampled in connection with sensitization to the hapten diphenylcyclopropenone (DPC). All receptors come from a man aged 35 to 55 with alopecia areata. Some clones in this sample may be carry-over from other donors' samples.

This clonotype was found a few times. The V gene is TRBV9, the J gene TRBJ2-2, with 7 nucleotides matching TRBD2. This CDR3 region has 13 residues. Per the germline V gene, CDR1 is SGDLS and CDR2 is YYNGEE. V was pared by 6 bases and J by 5 bases, with 4 bases of the junction left unmatched. Here the CDR3 DNA reads TGTGCCAGCAATGGACTAGGAACCGGGGAGCTGTTTTTT. Its protein is CASNGLGTGELFF.

This clonotype was seen at least ten times. The chain combines TRBV2 with TRBJ1-2; 7 bases fit TRBD1. This CDR3 has 13 amino acids. The ends lost 1 base at V and 4 bases at J; junction bases unmatched: 0. The germline CDR1 and CDR2 sequences are SNHLY and FYNNEI. CDR3 amino acids: CASSEGQGYGYTF. CDR3 DNA sequence: TGTGCCAGCAGTGAAGGACAGGGCTATGGCTACACCTTC.

Points on this clonotype: A much larger clonotype is one base distant, so this may be a read error. J is TRBJ2-1 and V is TRBV28, with 12 bases identical to TRBD2. Per the germline V gene, CDR1 is MDHEN and CDR2 is SYDVKM. CDR3 length: 12 amino acids. As DNA, the CDR3 is TGTGTCAGCAGTTTAACTAGCGGGAGGAATGTCTTC. Protein product: CVSSLTSGRNVF. The full variable domain, with the rest looked up from reference TRBV28 and TRBJ2-1, is DVKVTQSSRYLVKRTGEKVFLECVQDMDHENMFWYRQDPGLGLRLIYFSYDVKMKEKGDIPEGYSVSREKKERFSLILESASTNQTSMYLCVSSLTSGRNVFGPGTRLTVL.

Only a few counts were recorded for this clonotype. The V gene is TRBV28, the J gene TRBJ2-7; 7 bases map to TRBD1. This CDR3 spans 15 amino acids. Trimming at V came to 3 bases and at J to 6 bases, leaving 11 bases not matched to a gene. Germline V gives CDR1 MDHEN, CDR2 SYDVKM. CDR3 bases: TGTGCCAGCAGTTTTTTAGTGACAGGGCTCTCCGAGCAGTACTTC. Protein product: CASSFLVTGLSEQYF.

This clonotype was recorded at least ten times. This chain links TRBV5-4 with TRBJ2-5; TRBD1 is a possible D gene (5 bases). The CDR3 sequence is 14 residues long. The V gene's germline CDR1 is SGHNT and CDR2 YYREEE (reference sequence). Trimming took 8 bases from V and 5 from J, leaving 19 bases between them. This CDR3 reads CASGVAGREETQYF. The CDR3 bases are TGTGCCAGTGGCGTGGCAGGGCGCGAGGAGACCCAGTACTTC. Full variable domain (rest looked up from reference TRBV5-4 and TRBJ2-5): ETGVTQSPTHLIKTRGQQVTLRCSSQSGHNTVSWYQQALGQGPQFIFQYYREEENGRGNFPPRFSGLQFPNYSSELNVNALELDDSALYLCASGVAGREETQYFGPGTRLLVL.